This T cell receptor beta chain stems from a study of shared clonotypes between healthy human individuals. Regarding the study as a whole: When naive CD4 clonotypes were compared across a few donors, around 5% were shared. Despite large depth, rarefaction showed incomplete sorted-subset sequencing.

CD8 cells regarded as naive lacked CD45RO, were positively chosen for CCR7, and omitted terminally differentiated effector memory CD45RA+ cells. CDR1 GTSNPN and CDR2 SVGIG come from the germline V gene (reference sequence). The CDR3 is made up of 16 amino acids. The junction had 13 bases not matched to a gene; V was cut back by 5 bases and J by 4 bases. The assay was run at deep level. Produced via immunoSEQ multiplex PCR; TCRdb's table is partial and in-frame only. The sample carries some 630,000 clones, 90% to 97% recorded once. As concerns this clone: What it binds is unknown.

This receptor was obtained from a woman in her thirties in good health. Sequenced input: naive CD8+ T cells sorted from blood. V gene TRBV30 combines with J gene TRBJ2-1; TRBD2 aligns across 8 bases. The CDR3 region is CAWSWWGAGEYNEQFF. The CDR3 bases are TGTGCCTGGTCGTGGTGGGGAGCGGGAGAATACAATGAGCAGTTCTTC.